This record looks at one TCR beta chain sequence and its context. Its antigen remains unidentified. The sample belongs to a study of shared clonotypes between healthy human individuals. The study's findings and limits: As a rule, naive subsets had a larger estimated richness than memory subsets.

Germline V gene data show CDR1 as LNHDA and CDR2 as SQIVND (reference sequence). The CDR3 extends over 12 amino acids. Trimming stripped 7 bases from V and 6 bases from J, with 10 bases between. This table comes from immunoSEQ multiplex PCR, and its TCRdb copy is limited to in-frame clones, with some not included. This sample yields a few hundred thousand clones, of which roughly 97% are seen a single time; 0.057% belongs to the top ten. The TCR originated in a woman aged 25-40 years in good health. The sample taken for sequencing was naive CD4+ T cells sorted from blood. Noted subset: CD45RA+ positively selected. V and J are TRBV19 and TRBJ1-5; D unclear. The CDR3 loop is CASNLEAQPQHF. CDR3 coding DNA: TGTGCCAGTAATCTGGAGGCTCAGCCCCAGCATTTT.